Reported below is one T cell receptor beta chain. The antigen is undetermined. The sample comes from a study of T cell responses to AZD1222 COVID-19 vaccine. CDR3 length: 16 residues. V dropped 0 bases and J dropped 7; count of bases not matched to a gene: 9. Per germline, CDR1 SGHDT and CDR2 YYEEEE. The study's findings and limits: White British ancestry dominated among donors, who included more females, and clonal diversity was possibly underestimated. The number of AZD1222 recipients seropositive at baseline was only 6 or 7. Increased Spike-specific TCR breadth and depth were observed after two AZD1222 doses. No repertoire was sampled before or during the peak T cell response, only after it.

Sequencing was performed with immunoSEQ multiplex PCR; in TCRdb, only in-frame clones are kept and a portion is missing. This repertoire shows some 96,000 clones, about 87% found once; its top ten account for roughly 15%. The chain joins TRBV5-6 to TRBJ1-4; 7 bases align to TRBD1. Material: peripheral blood, obtained on day 0 of AZD1222 vaccination. The sequence derives from an adult in good health. In DNA, the CDR3 is TGTGCCAGCAGCTTGGGACAGGGAATTCGGGGTGAAAAACTGTTTTTT. This sequence encodes CASSLGQGIRGEKLFF.